This TCR beta chain was obtained from a study of T cells after yellow fever vaccination. Study at large: Any fraction with a low cell number was prepared using SMART-Seq v4 Ultra Low Input.

Regarding the study as a whole: Researchers noted that a small share of clonotypes showed up in both CD4 and CD8 compartments. Peaking faster, on day 5 versus 15, the secondary response was nonetheless weaker. Most primary-vaccination clones recurred post-booster (roughly 96% CD4, over 70% CD8).

The V gene lost 7 bases and the J gene lost 2 bases, with 18 bases spanning the gap. Germline values: CDR1 LNHDA, CDR2 SQIVND (reference sequence). The CDR3 is 15 amino acids. TCRdb re-called the 5' RACE reads through MiXCR, storing one row per CDR3 protein. The sample comprises 500,000 to 700,000 distinct CDR3 sequences, roughly 21% of which are singletons, and 13% to 15% rests with the top ten. The sample holds a few counts of this clonotype. Antigen unknown. This clonotype was sampled from a man aged 25 to 45 who received the YFV17D yellow fever vaccine. The source material was PBMCs, sampled 15 days after the yellow fever booster vaccination. V and J are TRBV19 and TRBJ2-7, with no clear D. CDR3: CASTPRPGAAYEQYF. The CDR3 DNA reads as TGTGCCAGTACCCCGAGACCTGGTGCCGCCTACGAGCAGTACTTC.